Listed here are 12 T cell receptor beta chains from one sample, sequenced in a study of T cell repertoires in cytomegalovirus infection. Their antigens remain unidentified. TCRdb processed the reads anew with MiXCR; each CDR3 protein has one entry. The sample has under 350,000 distinct CDR3 sequences, 22% seen once; the top ten hold about 21%. Source: cultured PBMCs, taken from culture after CMV antigen stimulation. These receptors originate from a human donor in good health (CMV status not recorded). Some clones in this sample may be carry-over from other donors' samples.

This clonotype has a handful of counts. This chain links TRBV12-3 or TRBV12-4 with TRBJ1-1; TRBD1 agrees at 7 bases. V was pared by 6 bases and J by 4 bases, with 8 bases of the junction left unmatched. The CDR3 length is 14 residues. As DNA, the CDR3 is TGTGCCAGCAGACTCACAGGGGTTAGCACTGAAGCTTTCTTT. Amino acids: CASRLTGVSTEAFF.

This clonotype occurred many times. The chain carries TRBV7-9 and TRBJ2-1; tentative D call: TRBD1 (7 bases). The germline V and J ends were trimmed by 5 bases and 4 bases, with 18 bases remaining between them. This CDR3 has 16 amino acids. Germline V gives CDR1 SEHNR, CDR2 FQNEAQ (reference sequence). CDR3 protein: CASSPAAGQLYNEQFF. CDR3 bases: TGTGCCAGCAGCCCAGCCGCGGGACAGTTATACAATGAGCAGTTCTTC. Filled out from reference TRBV7-9 and TRBJ2-1, the complete variable domain reads DTGVSQNPRHKITKRGQNVTFRCDPISEHNRLYWYRQTLGQGPEFLTYFQNEAQLEKSRLLSDRFSAERPKGSFSTLEIQRTEQGDSAMYLCASSPAAGQLYNEQFFGPGTRLTVL.

The rearrangement links TRBV12-3 or TRBV12-4 to TRBJ1-2; 8 positions match TRBD1. The CDR3 totals 16 residues. V dropped 5 bases and J dropped 2; count of bases not matched to a gene: 10. The CDR3 region has the DNA TGTGCCAGCAGTCCGCGACAGGGGACCCTCAACTATGGCTACACCTTC. It specifies CASSPRQGTLNYGYTF.

This clonotype was found a few times. The chain carries TRBV3-1 and TRBJ1-1, with D unclear. The germline V gene encodes CDR1 LGHDT and CDR2 YNNKEL (reference sequence). This CDR3 comprises 13 residues. V lost 2 bases and J lost 1, with 5 bases in between. The CDR3 sequence: CASSQMQNTEAFF. In DNA, the CDR3 is TGTGCCAGCAGCCAAATGCAGAACACTGAAGCTTTCTTT. The full variable domain, with the rest looked up from reference TRBV3-1 and TRBJ1-1, is DTAVSQTPKYLVTQMGNDKSIKCEQNLGHDTMYWYKQDSKKFLKIMFSYNNKELIINETVPNRFSPKSPDKAHLNLHINSLELGDSAVYFCASSQMQNTEAFFGQGTRLTVV.

This clonotype occurred a few times. The rearrangement uses TRBV20-1 and TRBJ2-7; D unclear. In germline, CDR1 is DFQATT, CDR2 SNEGSKA (reference sequence). Trimming stripped 1 base from V and 0 bases from J, with 13 bases between. The CDR3 contains 15 residues. In nucleotides, the CDR3 is TGCAGTGCTAGAGCTACGGCGCGGAACTCCTACGAGCAGTACTTC. This translates into CSARATARNSYEQYF.

In its sample, this clonotype was seen many times. J is TRBJ2-1 and V is TRBV12-3 or TRBV12-4; D might be TRBD1 or TRBD2, each matching 5 bases. The CDR3 spans 13 residues. V lost 4 bases to trimming and J lost 12 bases, with 16 bases between them. The CDR3 sequence is CASSYGTAVWQFF. CDR3 nucleotides: TGTGCCAGCAGTTATGGGACGGCCGTTTGGCAGTTCTTC.

This clonotype was seen at least ten times. The rearrangement uses TRBV7-2 and TRBJ1-1; D is unclear. This CDR3 is 15 amino acids long. Germline V CDR1 and CDR2: SGHTA, FQGNSA. Trimming pared 5 bases from V and 9 bases from J, leaving 22 bases between. CDR3 DNA: TGTGCCAGCAGCCCCCCAAACACCGTTGCGGGGAAAGCTTTCTTT. This codes for CASSPPNTVAGKAFF.

CDR3 sequence reads: CATSRVLDRGYSNQPQHF. DNA for the CDR3: TGTGCCACCAGCAGAGTCCTGGACAGGGGGTATAGCAATCAGCCCCAGCATTTT. This chain uses TRBV15 with TRBJ1-5, with 10 bases lining up with TRBD1. V was pared by 1 base and J by 0 bases, with 6 bases of the junction left unmatched. CDR3 length: 18 residues. Germline CDR1 and CDR2: LNHNV and YYDKDF (reference sequence).

The chain couples TRBV20-1 to TRBJ2-7; D is ambiguous. V lost 1 base and J 2 bases, leaving 15 bases between the germline ends. Germline V gives CDR1 DFQATT, CDR2 SNEGSKA (reference sequence). The CDR3 extends over 15 amino acids. This chain's CDR3 is CSARAPGSRTYEQYF. In DNA form, the CDR3 reads TGCAGTGCTAGAGCCCCGGGTAGTCGGACCTACGAGCAGTACTTC.

The CDR3: CASSENHYGYTF. CDR3 bases: TGTGCCAGCAGTGAAAACCACTATGGCTACACCTTC. The chain links TRBV2 to TRBJ1-2; D is uncertain. Germline CDR1 SNHLY, CDR2 FYNNEI. This CDR3 contains 12 residues. V dropped 2 bases and J dropped 3 bases, with 4 bases sitting between them.

This clonotype was observed a handful of times. V is TRBV6-2 or TRBV6-3 and J is TRBJ2-7, with 7 bases that match TRBD2. Germline-derived CDR1 and CDR2 are MNHEY and SVGEGT. The CDR3 contains 14 residues. V was pared by 5 bases and J by 2 bases, with 6 bases of the junction left unmatched. The CDR3 DNA follows: TGTGCCAGCAGTACCTACGGGGGGACCTACGAGCAGTACTTC. Amino acids: CASSTYGGTYEQYF.

The chain uses TRBV6-2 or TRBV6-3 and TRBJ2-4; 8 bases fit TRBD2. V lost 6 bases and J lost 6; bases outside the gene matches: 10. The CDR3 runs to 15 residues. Germline CDR1 and CDR2: MNHEY and SVGEGT. This chain's CDR3 is CASSLTGTRRNIQYF. The CDR3 region has the DNA TGTGCCAGCAGCCTAACCGGGACTAGGAGAAACATTCAGTACTTC.